Presented here are 21 T cell receptor beta chains from one specimen sequenced in a study of T cell repertoires in cytomegalovirus infection. A single record per CDR3 protein comes from TCRdb applying MiXCR to the reads. Here the sample spans about 440,000 distinct CDR3 sequences, approximately 33% being singletons. Material: PBMCs. Receptor source: a human donor in good health (CMV status not recorded). Some clones in this sample may be carry-over from other donors' samples.

On this clonotype: Compared with germline, one end of the junction differs, possibly owing to a read error. The rearrangement joins TRBV19 to TRBJ1-5, with 7 nucleotides matching TRBD1. The CDR3 spans 16 residues. Germline CDR1 and CDR2: LNHDA and SQIVND (reference sequence). In DNA, the CDR3 is TGTGCCAGTAGTATCGCCCGGGACAGTATATATCATCCCCAGCATTTT. It encodes CASSIARDSIYHPQHF.

There are a few counts of this clonotype. This chain uses TRBV19 with TRBJ2-7; 7 bases are shared with TRBD2. Germline trimming cut 5 bases from V and 3 bases from J; bases unmatched to any gene: 10. CDR3 size: 15 residues. CDR1 LNHDA and CDR2 SQIVND come from the germline V gene (reference sequence). CDR3 nucleotides: TGTGCCAGTAGTCCATTGCTAGCGGACCTCTACGAGCAGTACTTC. Protein product: CASSPLLADLYEQYF.

The chain joins TRBV6-2 or TRBV6-3 to TRBJ2-1, with TRBD2 identical over 8 bases. CDR3 length equals 17 residues. Germline CDR1 reads MNHEY; CDR2 reads SVGEGT. The V gene end was trimmed by 6 bases and the J gene end by 7 bases; junction bases not matched to a gene: 17. The CDR3 DNA sequence: TGTGCCAGCAGCCCTTTGGGCGGGGGGCCTCCGGTGAATGAGCAGTTCTTC. This gives the protein CASSPLGGGPPVNEQFF.

This clonotype was counted between two and nine times. The rearrangement joins TRBV5-4 to TRBJ2-5, with D unresolved. Germline CDR1 SGHNT, CDR2 YYREEE (reference sequence). The length of the CDR3 is 13 residues. Trimming cost V 10 bases and J 5 bases, with 18 bases left between them. CDR3 DNA: TGTGCCTGTTCCCAGGCCGTCTCGGAGACCCAGTACTTC. Its translation: CACSQAVSETQYF.

This clonotype was observed a few times. The chain employs TRBV19 and TRBJ2-2; D is unclear. The CDR3 has 16 amino acids. Between the trimmed V and J ends, which lost 2 bases and 0 bases, there was a span of 10 bases. Germline loops: CDR1 LNHDA, CDR2 SQIVND (reference sequence). The CDR3 here is CASSIKADSNTGELFF. CDR3 nucleotides: TGTGCCAGTAGTATAAAGGCAGACTCGAACACCGGGGAGCTGTTTTTT.

This clonotype was seen only a few times. The V call is TRBV11-2, the J call TRBJ1-1, with 9 bases matching TRBD1. J lost 3 bases, V lost 5 bases, and 16 bases had no gene match. Germline V gene sequence: CDR1 SGHAT, CDR2 FQNNGV. The CDR3 is made up of 18 amino acids. CDR3 residues: CASSPRARTGVYDTEAFF. CDR3 DNA: TGTGCCAGCAGCCCCCGAGCCCGGACAGGGGTGTATGACACTGAAGCTTTCTTT.

The chain joins TRBV6-1 to TRBJ2-7; D is ambiguous. Germline V gene data show CDR1 as MNHNS and CDR2 as SASEGT. CDR3 length: 13 residues. V lost 2 bases, J lost 2 bases, and 7 bases lay in between. The CDR3 reads CASSERAPYEQYF. The CDR3 DNA reads TGTGCCAGCAGTGAACGCGCACCCTACGAGCAGTACTTC.

This clonotype was counted at least ten times. CDR3 DNA: TGTGCCAGCAGCTTATTAGCGGCCGGGACAGGGGCCTACGAGCAGTACTTC. Its translation: CASSLLAAGTGAYEQYF. This chain joins TRBV7-6 and TRBJ2-7, with 10 bases that match TRBD1. This CDR3 comprises 17 residues. Per germline, CDR1 SGHVS and CDR2 FNYEAQ. Unmatched junction bases numbered 9, after V lost 2 bases and J lost 2 bases.

This clonotype has a handful of counts. The chain combines TRBV2 with TRBJ1-1; a weak D match, TRBD1 (5 bases). Per germline, CDR1 SNHLY and CDR2 FYNNEI. V lost 3 bases, J lost 8 bases, and 19 bases lay in between. The CDR3 totals 15 residues. CDR3 nucleotides: TGTGCCAGCAGTGACACAATGGCGGGGCACCCCGAAGCTTTCTTT. Translation: CASSDTMAGHPEAFF.

This clonotype was detected ten times or more. This chain joins TRBV7-8 and TRBJ1-6, with D unresolved. From germline, CDR1 is SGHVS and CDR2 FQNEAQ. V was pared by 3 bases and J by 7 bases, with 10 bases between. This CDR3 has 14 residues. CDR3 nucleotide sequence: TGTGCCAGCAGCTTGCCCGGGAGGAATTCACCCCTCCACTTT. Translated, it gives CASSLPGRNSPLHF.

This sequence joins TRBV2 and TRBJ2-7; TRBD1 matches 7 bases. CDR3 length equals 14 residues. Per the germline V gene, CDR1 is SNHLY and CDR2 is FYNNEI. V gave up 8 bases and J gave up 3 bases; unmatched junction bases: 10. The CDR3 loop is CASLYGQAVYEQYF. The CDR3 DNA is TGTGCCAGCCTCTACGGACAGGCCGTCTACGAGCAGTACTTC.

The V gene is TRBV5-6, the J gene TRBJ1-6; 7 nucleotides agree with TRBD1. Trimming took 4 bases from V and 7 from J; bases not matched to a gene: 8. CDR1 and CDR2 (germline): SGHDT, YYEEEE. The CDR3 contains 15 residues. The CDR3 region is CASSRTGEWNSPLHF. The CDR3 region has the DNA TGTGCCAGCAGCCGAACAGGGGAGTGGAATTCACCCCTCCACTTT.

The chain uses TRBV4-1 and TRBJ2-3, with a possible D match to TRBD2 (7 bases). Per germline, CDR1 MGHRA and CDR2 YSYEKL. The CDR3 runs 15 residues. The V end lost 3 bases, the J end lost 1 base, and 11 bases lay between the germline ends. The DNA for the CDR3 is TGCGCCAGCAGCCAGCGGGGGCCTGGCACAGATACGCAGTATTTT. Its protein is CASSQRGPGTDTQYF.

The table lists this clonotype with many counts. The genes are TRBV11-2 and TRBJ2-7; perhaps D is TRBD1 or TRBD2 (6 bases each). Looked up from germline, CDR1 is SGHAT and CDR2 is FQNNGV. Trimming pared 3 bases from V and 3 bases from J, leaving 12 bases between. The CDR3 runs 14 residues. The CDR3 bases are TGTGCCAGCAGCTTGGGGGGCTCCCTCTACGAGCAGTACTTC. The encoded protein is CASSLGGSLYEQYF.

The rearrangement joins TRBV18 to TRBJ2-7, with 7 bases fitting TRBD1. Germline V CDR1 and CDR2: KGHSH, LQKENI. J was trimmed by 3 bases and V by 0 bases; bases with no gene match: 5. The CDR3 is 15 residues long. The CDR3 sequence is CASSPPGQENYEQYF. The CDR3, as DNA: TGTGCCAGCTCACCACCCGGACAGGAGAACTACGAGCAGTACTTC.

A remark on this clonotype: The CDR3 does not close with the conserved phenylalanine or tryptophan, likely indicating a read error. CDR3 bases: TGTGCCAGCAGCCAACAAGTAGCGGGGGGCCCGACGGACGAGCAGTACTTA. It is translated as CASSQQVAGGPTDEQYL. The chain joins TRBV4-2 to TRBJ2-7; TRBD2 matches at 10 bases. In germline, CDR1 is LGHNA, CDR2 YNFKEQ. This CDR3 contains 17 residues. V dropped 2 bases and J dropped 5; count of bases not matched to a gene: 12.

This clonotype was detected only a few times. The chain joins TRBV10-2 to TRBJ1-2, with D possibly being TRBD1 (5 bases). The V and J ends lost 0 bases and 8 bases respectively, with 19 bases between them. Germline V gene lookup returns CDR1 WSHSY and CDR2 SAAADI. The CDR3 sequence is 16 residues long. The CDR3 reads CASSESSGRSLGGYTF. For the CDR3, the DNA is TGCGCCAGCAGTGAGTCATCGGGGCGTTCGCTTGGGGGCTACACCTTC.

The chain combines TRBV18 with TRBJ2-1, with D perhaps TRBD2 (5 bases). V was cut by 3 bases and J by 3 bases, with 12 bases left in between. This CDR3 is built from 15 residues. Germline CDR1 KGHSH, CDR2 LQKENI. CDR3 in DNA: TGTGCCAGCTCACCTCAGAATGCGGGCTACAATGAGCAGTTCTTC. Encoded protein: CASSPQNAGYNEQFF.

V is TRBV4-2 and J is TRBJ2-7; the match to TRBD2 covers 10 bases. Germline V gene lookup returns CDR1 LGHNA and CDR2 YNFKEQ. CDR3 length equals 16 residues. J gave up 6 bases and V 0 bases, and 8 bases lay outside the gene matches. The CDR3 DNA reads as TGTGCCAGCAGCCAAGACGCTAGCGGGGGCCCCTCCGAGCAGTACTTC. The encoded protein is CASSQDASGGPSEQYF.

This chain uses TRBV29-1 with TRBJ1-2; TRBD1 aligns across 9 bases. In germline, CDR1 is SQVTM, CDR2 ANQGSEA. CDR3 size: 11 residues. The V gene end was trimmed by 4 bases and the J gene end by 6 bases; junction bases not matched to a gene: 0. The CDR3: CSVGQGDGYTF. In nucleotides, the CDR3 is TGCAGCGTTGGACAGGGGGATGGCTACACCTTC.

The CDR3 region is CASSPYTYEQYF. The CDR3 DNA reads TGTGCCAGCAGCCCGTACACCTACGAGCAGTACTTC. The chain is built from TRBV7-2 and TRBJ2-7; unclear D gene. The germline CDR1 and CDR2 sequences are SGHTA and FQGNSA. Trimming removed 5 bases at V and 2 bases at J, with 7 bases between. The CDR3 extends over 12 amino acids.